Listed here is a single TCR beta chain. Its antigen is still unknown. This sample stems from a study of human CD8 memory T cell subsets. Study results and caveats: The Chao1 estimates suggested that precursor exhausted T cells were less diverse than stem-like memory T cells.

Sequencing libraries of TCR beta were made by UMI-labeled 5' RACE. TCRdb re-called the 5' RACE reads and gives one entry per CDR3 protein, without DNA. In total, the table holds some 5,400 distinct CDR3 sequences. Negative magnetic separation enriched total CD8+ T cells. Looked up from germline, CDR1 is DFQATT and CDR2 is SNEGSKA (reference sequence). CDR3 length: 16 residues. The chain is built from TRBV20-1 and TRBJ2-2; the D call of TRBD2 rests on TCRdb alone, since no DNA is present to check it. Sequencing was performed on CD8+ effector memory T cells (TEM) sorted from PBMCs. Subset: effector memory CD8 T cells, CCR7- CD45RO+ CD95+. This clonotype was sampled from a human donor in good health. The CDR3 reads CSAELWTRTNTGELFF.